This TCR beta chain was retrieved from a study of patients and donors after allogeneic stem cell transplantation. This clonotype was picked up many times. Deletions cut 0 bases from V and 3 bases from J, with 11 bases between. This CDR3 contains 15 residues. CDR1 SGDLS and CDR2 YYNGEE come from the germline V gene. TCRdb re-called the RT-PCR reads through MiXCR, storing one row per CDR3 protein. The data contain 30,000 to 40,000 distinct CDR3 sequences, 37% of them singletons. The genes are TRBV9 and TRBJ2-3, with a weak D call TRBD2 (5 bases). Sequencing was performed on blood, either unsorted or a sorted T cell fraction (not recorded which). The TCR originated in a human donor who was either an allogeneic HSCT recipient or a stem cell or donor lymphocyte infusion donor (not recorded which). It is not recorded whose cells these are; they may come from a transplant donor. CDR3 protein: CASSVEWRSTDTQYF. CDR3 bases: TGTGCCAGCAGCGTAGAATGGAGGTCGACAGATACGCAGTATTTT. The complete variable domain, with remaining parts taken from reference TRBV9 and TRBJ2-3, reads DSGVTQTPKHLITATGQRVTLRCSPRSGDLSVYWYQQSLDQGLQFLIQYYNGEERAKGNILERFSAQQFPDLHSELNLSSLELGDSALYFCASSVEWRSTDTQYFGPGTRLTVL.